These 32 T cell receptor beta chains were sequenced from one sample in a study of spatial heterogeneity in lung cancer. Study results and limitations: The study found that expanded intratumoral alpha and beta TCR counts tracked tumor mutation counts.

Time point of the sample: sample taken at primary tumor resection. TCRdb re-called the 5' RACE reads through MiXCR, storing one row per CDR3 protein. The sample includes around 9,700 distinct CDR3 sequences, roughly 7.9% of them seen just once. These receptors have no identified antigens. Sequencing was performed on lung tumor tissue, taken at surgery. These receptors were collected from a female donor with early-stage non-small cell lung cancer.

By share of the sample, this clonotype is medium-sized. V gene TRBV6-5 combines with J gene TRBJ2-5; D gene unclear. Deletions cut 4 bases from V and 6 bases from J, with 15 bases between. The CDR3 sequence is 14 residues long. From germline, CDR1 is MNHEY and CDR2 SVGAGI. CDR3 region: CASSSNNPLQTQYF. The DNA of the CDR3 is TGTGCCAGCAGTTCCAATAATCCCCTCCAGACCCAGTACTTC.

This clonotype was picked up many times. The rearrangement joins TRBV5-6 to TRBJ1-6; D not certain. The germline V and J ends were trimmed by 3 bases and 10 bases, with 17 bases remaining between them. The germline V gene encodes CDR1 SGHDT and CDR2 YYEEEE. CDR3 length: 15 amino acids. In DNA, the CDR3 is TGTGCCAGCAGCTACCGTTCCAGGCCAGGATCACCCCTCCACTTT. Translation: CASSYRSRPGSPLHF.

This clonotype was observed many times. The CDR3 coding sequence is TGTGCCAGCAGCTCACAACCGGGCCAGGCGACTGAAGCTTTCTTT. Translation gives CASSSQPGQATEAFF. The genes are TRBV11-2 and TRBJ1-1; D is unresolved. The CDR3 length is 15 residues. CDR1 SGHAT and CDR2 FQNNGV come from the germline V gene. The ends were cut back, 4 bases at V and 5 bases at J, with 17 bases in the middle.

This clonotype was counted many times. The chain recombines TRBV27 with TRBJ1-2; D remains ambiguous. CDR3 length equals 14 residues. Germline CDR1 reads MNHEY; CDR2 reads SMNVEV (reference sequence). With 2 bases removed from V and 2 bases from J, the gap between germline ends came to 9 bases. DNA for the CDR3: TGTGCCAGCAGTTTAGCGGGATCGAACTATGGCTACACCTTC. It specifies CASSLAGSNYGYTF.

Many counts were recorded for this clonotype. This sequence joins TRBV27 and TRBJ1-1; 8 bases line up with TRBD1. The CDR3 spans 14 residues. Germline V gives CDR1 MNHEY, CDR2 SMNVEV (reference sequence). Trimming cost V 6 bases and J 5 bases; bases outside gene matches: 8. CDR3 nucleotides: TGTGCCAGCAGACCAACAGGGGGAGGAACTGAAGCTTTCTTT. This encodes CASRPTGGGTEAFF.

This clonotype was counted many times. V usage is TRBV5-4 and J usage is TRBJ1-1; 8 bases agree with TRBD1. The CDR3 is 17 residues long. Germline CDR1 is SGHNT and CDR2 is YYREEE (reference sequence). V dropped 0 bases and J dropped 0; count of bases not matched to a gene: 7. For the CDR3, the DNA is TGTGCCAGCAGCTTGGGGGCGGCAGGGGGCCTGAACACTGAAGCTTTCTTT. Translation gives CASSLGAAGGLNTEAFF.

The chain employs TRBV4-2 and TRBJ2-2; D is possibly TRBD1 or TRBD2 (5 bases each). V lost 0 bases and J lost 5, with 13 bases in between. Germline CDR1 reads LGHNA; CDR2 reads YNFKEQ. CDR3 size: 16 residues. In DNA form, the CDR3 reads TGTGCCAGCAGCCAAGATCCCCAGGGACGAACCGGGGAGCTGTTTTTT. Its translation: CASSQDPQGRTGELFF.

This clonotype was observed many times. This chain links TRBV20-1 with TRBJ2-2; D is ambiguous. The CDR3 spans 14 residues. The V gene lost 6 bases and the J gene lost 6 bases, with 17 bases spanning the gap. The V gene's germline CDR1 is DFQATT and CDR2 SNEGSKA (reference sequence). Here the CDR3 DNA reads TGCAGTGCCATCCGAGACTCCTTTGCCGGGGAGCTGTTTTTT. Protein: CSAIRDSFAGELFF.

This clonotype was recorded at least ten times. CDR3 nucleotide sequence: TGTGCCAGCAGCCAGGGGGCGGAGGGCTACACCTTC. Translation gives CASSQGAEGYTF. V and J are TRBV12-3 or TRBV12-4 and TRBJ1-2; 8 bases agree with TRBD1. CDR3 size: 12 residues. Unmatched junction bases numbered 5, after V lost 6 bases and J lost 8 bases.

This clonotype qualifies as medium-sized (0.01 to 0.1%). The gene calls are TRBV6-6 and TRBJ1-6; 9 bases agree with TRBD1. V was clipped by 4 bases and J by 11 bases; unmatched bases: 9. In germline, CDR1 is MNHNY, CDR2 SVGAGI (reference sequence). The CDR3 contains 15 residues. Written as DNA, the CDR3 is TGTGCCAGCAGTTTCGGACAGGGGCGCGATCCACCCCTCCACTTT. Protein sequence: CASSFGQGRDPPLHF.

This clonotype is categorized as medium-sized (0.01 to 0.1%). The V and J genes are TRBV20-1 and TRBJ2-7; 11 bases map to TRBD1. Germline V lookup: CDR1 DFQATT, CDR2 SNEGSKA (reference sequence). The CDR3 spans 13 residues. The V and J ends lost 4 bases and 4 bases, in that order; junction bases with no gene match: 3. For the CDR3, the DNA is TGCAGTGCTAACGGACAGGGGGCGTACGAGCAGTACTTC. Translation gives CSANGQGAYEQYF.

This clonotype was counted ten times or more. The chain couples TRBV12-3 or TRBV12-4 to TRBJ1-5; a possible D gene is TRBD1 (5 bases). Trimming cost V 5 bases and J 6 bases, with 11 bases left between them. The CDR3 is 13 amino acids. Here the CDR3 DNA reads TGTGCCAGCAGTGGGGACTTCCCTCAGCCCCAGCATTTT. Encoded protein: CASSGDFPQPQHF.

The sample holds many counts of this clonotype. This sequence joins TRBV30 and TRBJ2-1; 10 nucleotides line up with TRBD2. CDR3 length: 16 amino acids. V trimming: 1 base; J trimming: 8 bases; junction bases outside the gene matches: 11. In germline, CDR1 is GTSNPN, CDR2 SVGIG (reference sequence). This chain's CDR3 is CAWSGGLALVGYEQFF. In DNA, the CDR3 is TGTGCCTGGAGTGGGGGACTAGCGTTGGTTGGCTATGAGCAGTTCTTC.

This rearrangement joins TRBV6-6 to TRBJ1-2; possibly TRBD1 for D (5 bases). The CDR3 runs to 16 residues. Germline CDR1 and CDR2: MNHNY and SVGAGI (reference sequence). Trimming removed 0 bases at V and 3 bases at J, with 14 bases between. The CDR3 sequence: CASSYSGWGTDYGYTF. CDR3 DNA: TGTGCCAGCAGTTACTCGGGCTGGGGGACCGACTATGGCTACACCTTC.

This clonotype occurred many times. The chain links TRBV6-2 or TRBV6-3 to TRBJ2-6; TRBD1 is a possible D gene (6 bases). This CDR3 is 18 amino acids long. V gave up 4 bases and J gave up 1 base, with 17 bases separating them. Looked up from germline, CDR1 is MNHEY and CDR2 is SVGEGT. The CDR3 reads CASSSPARGISGANVLTF. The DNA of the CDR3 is TGTGCCAGCAGTTCCCCCGCCAGGGGCATTTCTGGGGCCAACGTCCTGACTTTC.

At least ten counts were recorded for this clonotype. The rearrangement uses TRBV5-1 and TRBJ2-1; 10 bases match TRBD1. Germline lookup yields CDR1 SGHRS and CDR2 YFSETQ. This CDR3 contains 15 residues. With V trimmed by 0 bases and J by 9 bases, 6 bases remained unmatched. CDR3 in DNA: TGCGCCAGCAGCTTGGTGACAGGGGGCTTGGGTGAGCAGTTCTTC. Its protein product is CASSLVTGGLGEQFF.

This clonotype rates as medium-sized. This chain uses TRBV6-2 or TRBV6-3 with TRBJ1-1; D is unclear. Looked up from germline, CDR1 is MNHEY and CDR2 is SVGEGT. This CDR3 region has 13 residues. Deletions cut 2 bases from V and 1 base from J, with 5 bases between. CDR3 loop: CASSYRWNTEAFF. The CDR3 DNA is TGTGCCAGCAGTTACAGGTGGAACACTGAAGCTTTCTTT.

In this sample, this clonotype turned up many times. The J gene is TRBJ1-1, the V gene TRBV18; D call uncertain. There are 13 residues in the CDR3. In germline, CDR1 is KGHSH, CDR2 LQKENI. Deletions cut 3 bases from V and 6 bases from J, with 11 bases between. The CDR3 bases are TGTGCCAGCTCACCCGACGGAGACTCTGAAGCTTTCTTT. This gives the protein CASSPDGDSEAFF.

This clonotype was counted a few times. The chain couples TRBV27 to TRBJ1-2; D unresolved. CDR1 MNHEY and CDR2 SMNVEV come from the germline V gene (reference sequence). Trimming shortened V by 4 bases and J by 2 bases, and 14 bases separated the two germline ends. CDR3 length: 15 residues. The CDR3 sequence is CASSSAGPPNYGYTF. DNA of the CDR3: TGTGCCAGCAGTTCGGCCGGGCCCCCCAACTATGGCTACACCTTC.

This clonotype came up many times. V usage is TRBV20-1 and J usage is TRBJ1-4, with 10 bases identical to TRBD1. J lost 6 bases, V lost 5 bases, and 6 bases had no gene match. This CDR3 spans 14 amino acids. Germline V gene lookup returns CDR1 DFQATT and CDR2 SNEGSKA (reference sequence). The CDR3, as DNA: TGCAGTGCTGAGACAGGGGGCGCGGATGAAAAACTGTTTTTT. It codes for CSAETGGADEKLFF.

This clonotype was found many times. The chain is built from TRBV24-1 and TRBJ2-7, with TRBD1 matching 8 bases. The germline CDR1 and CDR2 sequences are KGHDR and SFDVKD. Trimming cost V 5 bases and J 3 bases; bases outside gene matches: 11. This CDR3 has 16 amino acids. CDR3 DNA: TGTGCCACCAGTGTCCACGGGACAGGATCGGTCTACGAGCAGTACTTC. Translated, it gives CATSVHGTGSVYEQYF.

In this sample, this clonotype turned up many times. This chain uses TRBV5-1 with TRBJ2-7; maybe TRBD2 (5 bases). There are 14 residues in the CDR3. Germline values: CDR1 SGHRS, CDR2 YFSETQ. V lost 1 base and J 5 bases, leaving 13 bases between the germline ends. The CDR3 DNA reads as TGCGCCAGCAGCTTGCGGACGCGAGCGGACGAGCAGTACTTC. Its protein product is CASSLRTRADEQYF.

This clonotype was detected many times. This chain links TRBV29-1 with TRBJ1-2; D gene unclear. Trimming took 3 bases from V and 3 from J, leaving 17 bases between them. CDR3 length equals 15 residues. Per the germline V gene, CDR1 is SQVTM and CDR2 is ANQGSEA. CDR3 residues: CSVDYSTSLDYGYTF. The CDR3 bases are TGCAGCGTTGATTATAGTACCTCCCTCGACTATGGCTACACCTTC.

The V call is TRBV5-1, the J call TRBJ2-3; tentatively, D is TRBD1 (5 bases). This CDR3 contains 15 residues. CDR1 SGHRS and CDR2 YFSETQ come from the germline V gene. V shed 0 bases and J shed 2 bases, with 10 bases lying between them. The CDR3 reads CASSLGQPVTDTQYF. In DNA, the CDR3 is TGCGCCAGCAGCTTGGGACAGCCGGTCACAGATACGCAGTATTTT. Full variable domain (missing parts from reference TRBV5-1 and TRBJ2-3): KAGVTQTPRYLIKTRGQQVTLSCSPISGHRSVSWYQQTPGQGLQFLFEYFSETQRNKGNFPGRFSGRQFSNSRSEMNVSTLELGDSALYLCASSLGQPVTDTQYFGPGTRLTVL.

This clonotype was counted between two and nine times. The CDR3 DNA reads as TGTGCCAGCTCACCGCTTAAGCACCCAGATACGCAGTATTTT. Its protein product is CASSPLKHPDTQYF. The rearrangement uses TRBV18 and TRBJ2-3; D gene unclear. V was clipped by 3 bases and J by 4 bases, with 11 bases between them. This CDR3 is built from 14 residues. CDR1 and CDR2 (germline): KGHSH, LQKENI.

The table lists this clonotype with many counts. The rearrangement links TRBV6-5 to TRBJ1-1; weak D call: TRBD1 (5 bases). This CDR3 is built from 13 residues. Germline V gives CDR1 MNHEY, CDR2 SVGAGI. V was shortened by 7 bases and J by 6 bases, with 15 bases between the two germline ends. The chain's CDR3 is CASTPRGLPEAFF. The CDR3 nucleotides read TGTGCCAGCACCCCCCGGGGCTTACCTGAAGCTTTCTTT.

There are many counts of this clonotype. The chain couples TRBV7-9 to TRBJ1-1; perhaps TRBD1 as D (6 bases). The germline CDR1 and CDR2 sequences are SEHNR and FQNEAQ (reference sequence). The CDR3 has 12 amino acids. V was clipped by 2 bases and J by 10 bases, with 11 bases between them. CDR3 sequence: CASSLSDSRAFF. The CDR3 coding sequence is TGTGCCAGCAGCTTATCGGACAGTAGAGCTTTCTTT.

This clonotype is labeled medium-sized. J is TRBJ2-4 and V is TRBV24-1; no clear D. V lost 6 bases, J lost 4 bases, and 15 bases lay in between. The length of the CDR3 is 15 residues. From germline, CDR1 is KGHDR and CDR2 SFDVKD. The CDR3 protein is CATSSSTEDKNIQYF. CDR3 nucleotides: TGTGCCACCAGTTCCTCTACCGAGGATAAAAACATTCAGTACTTC.

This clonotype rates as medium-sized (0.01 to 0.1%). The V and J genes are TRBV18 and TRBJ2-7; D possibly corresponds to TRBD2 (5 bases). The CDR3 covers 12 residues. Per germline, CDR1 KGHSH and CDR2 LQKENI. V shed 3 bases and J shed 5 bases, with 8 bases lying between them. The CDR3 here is CASSPSSHEQYF. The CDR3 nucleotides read TGTGCCAGCTCACCCTCTAGCCACGAGCAGTACTTC. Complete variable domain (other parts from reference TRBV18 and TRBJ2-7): NAGVMQNPRHLVRRRGQEARLRCSPMKGHSHVYWYRQLPEEGLKFMVYLQKENIIDESGMPKERFSAEFPKEGPSILRIQQVVRGDSAAYFCASSPSSHEQYFGPGTRLTVT.

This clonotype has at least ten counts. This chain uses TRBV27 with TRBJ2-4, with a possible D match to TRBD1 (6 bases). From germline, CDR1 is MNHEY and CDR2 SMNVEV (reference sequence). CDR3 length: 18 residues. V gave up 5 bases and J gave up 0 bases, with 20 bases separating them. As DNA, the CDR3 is TGTGCCAGCAGTCCCTTCCCCTTGACAGGACTAGCCAAAAACATTCAGTACTTC. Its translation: CASSPFPLTGLAKNIQYF.

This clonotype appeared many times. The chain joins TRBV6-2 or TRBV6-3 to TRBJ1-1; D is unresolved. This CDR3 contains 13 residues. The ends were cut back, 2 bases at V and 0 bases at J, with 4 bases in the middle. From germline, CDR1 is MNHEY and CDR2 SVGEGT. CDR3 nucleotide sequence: TGTGCCAGCAGTTACACTCTGAACACTGAAGCTTTCTTT. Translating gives CASSYTLNTEAFF.

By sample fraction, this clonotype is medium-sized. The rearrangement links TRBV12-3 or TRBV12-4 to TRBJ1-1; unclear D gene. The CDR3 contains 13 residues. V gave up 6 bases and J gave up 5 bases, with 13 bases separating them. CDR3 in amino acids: CASSLLSRTEAFF. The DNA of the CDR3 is TGTGCCAGCAGCCTACTCTCGAGGACTGAAGCTTTCTTT.